The 10 T cell receptor beta chains listed next were all sequenced from one sample in a study of CD8 T cells in ankylosing spondylitis. TCRdb reprocessed the 5' RACE reads with MiXCR, giving one entry per CDR3 protein. The data show 300,000 to 350,000 distinct CDR3 sequences, 9.5% to 13% seen once. The sequenced material came from blood, either unsorted or a sorted T cell fraction (not recorded which). Every receptor here comes from a female donor with ankylosing spondylitis or in good health (not recorded which).

This clonotype has a count of ten or more. This rearrangement joins TRBV5-1 to TRBJ1-1, with 7 positions matching TRBD1. The CDR3 contains 14 residues. With 3 bases clipped from V and 11 bases from J, the junction kept 13 bases outside the gene matches. Germline CDR1 is SGHRS and CDR2 is YFSETQ. The chain's CDR3 is CASSSHTGVITAFF. The CDR3 DNA is TGCGCCAGCAGCTCCCACACAGGGGTGATAACGGCTTTCTTT.

In this sample, this clonotype turned up a few times. The chain links TRBV18 to TRBJ2-5, with D unclear. This CDR3 is 14 amino acids long. Deletions cut 2 bases from V and 4 bases from J, with 11 bases between. Germline values: CDR1 KGHSH, CDR2 LQKENI. CDR3 protein: CASSPSRVGETQYF. The CDR3 DNA sequence: TGTGCCAGCTCACCATCTAGGGTTGGAGAGACCCAGTACTTC. Full variable domain (outside the CDR3, taken from reference TRBV18 and TRBJ2-5): NAGVMQNPRHLVRRRGQEARLRCSPMKGHSHVYWYRQLPEEGLKFMVYLQKENIIDESGMPKERFSAEFPKEGPSILRIQQVVRGDSAAYFCASSPSRVGETQYFGPGTRLLVL.

Regarding this clonotype: A much larger clone differs by one base, so this may be a read error. The rearrangement uses TRBV20-1 and TRBJ2-3; 10 bases match TRBD1. Germline CDR1 and CDR2: DFQATT and SNEGSKA (reference sequence). J lost 7 bases, V lost 5 bases, and 12 bases had no gene match. The CDR3 is made up of 15 amino acids. CDR3 nucleotide sequence: TGCAGTGCTCCACCCAGGGACAGGGGAGCATATACGCAGTATTTT. This codes for CSAPPRDRGAYTQYF.

This clonotype was counted a few times. This chain links TRBV20-1 with TRBJ2-5, with 11 positions matching TRBD2. Germline loops: CDR1 DFQATT, CDR2 SNEGSKA (reference sequence). This CDR3 is 14 amino acids long. The trim removed 6 bases at V and 1 base at J, leaving 4 bases unmatched. CDR3 DNA sequence: TGCAGTGCCCGGGGACTAGCGGTCCAAGAGACCCAGTACTTC. It codes for CSARGLAVQETQYF.

The V call is TRBV7-9, the J call TRBJ2-7; D call uncertain. Trimming shortened V by 3 bases and J by 6 bases, and 9 bases separated the two germline ends. In germline, CDR1 is SEHNR, CDR2 FQNEAQ (reference sequence). CDR3 length: 12 amino acids. The CDR3 DNA reads TGTGCCAGCAGCTTCGGAGAGACCGAGCAGTACTTC. This sequence encodes CASSFGETEQYF.

This clonotype was seen more than once but under ten times. The chain uses TRBV3-1 and TRBJ2-1, with D tentatively TRBD2 (6 bases). The germline CDR1 and CDR2 sequences are LGHDT and YNNKEL (reference sequence). Trimming removed 0 bases from V and 15 bases from J, with 15 bases in between. The CDR3 covers 13 residues. The CDR3 spells CASSQDGGLGSFF. CDR3 nucleotides: TGTGCCAGCAGCCAAGACGGGGGACTGGGCTCGTTCTTC.

The rearrangement links TRBV12-3 or TRBV12-4 to TRBJ1-3; TRBD1 might be the D (5 bases). Trimming stripped 2 bases from V and 7 bases from J, with 12 bases between. The CDR3 runs to 14 residues. CDR3 loop: CASSLQGRRNTIYF. DNA of the CDR3: TGTGCCAGCAGTTTACAGGGCCGTCGGAACACCATATATTTT.

This chain uses TRBV20-1 with TRBJ2-5, with a weak D call TRBD1 (5 bases). The CDR3 runs 15 residues. Germline V gene data show CDR1 as DFQATT and CDR2 as SNEGSKA (reference sequence). The V end was cut by 6 bases, the J end by 1 base, with 18 bases between. The CDR3 region is CSAGPAQGFQETQYF. CDR3 DNA: TGCAGTGCGGGCCCTGCTCAGGGCTTCCAAGAGACCCAGTACTTC.

This chain links TRBV11-2 with TRBJ1-1; D not certain. Germline V gives CDR1 SGHAT, CDR2 FQNNGV. The CDR3 consists of 18 residues. V was clipped by 5 bases and J by 6 bases, with 28 bases between them. Here the CDR3 DNA reads TGTGCCAGCAGCGTCAACTACAAAAAGATTTTAGAGTCCGCTGAAGCTTTCTTT. Encoded protein: CASSVNYKKILESAEAFF.

This clonotype was seen repeatedly, ten times or more. V is TRBV28 and J is TRBJ2-7; D could derive from TRBD1 or TRBD2 (5 bases each). V dropped 6 bases and J dropped 5 bases, with 17 bases sitting between them. The CDR3 sequence is 14 residues long. Germline V gene sequence: CDR1 MDHEN, CDR2 SYDVKM. The CDR3 protein is CASSRPGPPNEQYF. The CDR3 DNA reads as TGTGCCAGCAGCCGTCCGGGACCGCCAAACGAGCAGTACTTC.